This TCR beta chain was recovered during a study of cytomegalovirus exposure and HLA in healthy donors (dated by TCRdb to about 2017). Concerning the study at large: According to an earlier analysis of a few hundred of the donors, 200 million or so T cells yielded 117 million unique TCR beta sequences and about 300 Gb of sequence data. In the later analysis, no new phenotypic data were used to find candidate immune exposures; instead, reliance was placed on TCR beta sequences and their occurrence across donors. About 330 gigabases of sequencing data and 75 million to 85 million unique TCR sequences made up an early release that covered about 640 HLA-typed donors. The study aimed to test whether cataloging public T cell receptors could reveal signatures of past pathogen exposure. In a later analysis, previously published TCR beta repertoires from 670 or so donors were re-analyzed and high-resolution HLA genotyping was added so that TCR occurrence patterns could be studied. In an earlier analysis of about 590 of the donors, high-throughput TCR beta sequencing was used to judge whether each TCR beta V gene segment behaved as functional or pseudogenic. Among 350 to 400 genotyped donors of the cohort, an average of 235,054 unique TCR beta nucleotide sequences were sequenced per donor, roughly a sixth of them non-productive. A handful of DR-DQ haplotypes were handled as single units for association and clustering because linkage in the cohort was strong. The number of donors typed differed by locus, with roughly 620-640 for A, B, C, DRB1 and DQB1, about 500 for DQA1, approximately 580 for DPA1, and some 450 for DPB1. All discovery cohort repertoires had been generated on a single sequencing platform. Donor age, sex, ethnicity and CMV serostatus were collected together with the repertoire data. Using immunosequencing, the study profiled T cell repertoires from fewer than 700 subjects and related those repertoires to cytomegalovirus serostatus. To predict cytomegalovirus infection status, the study brought together high-throughput TCR immunosequencing, statistical association of individual TCRs with disease status, and machine learning. Besides the first cohort of approximately 670 subjects, a separate validation cohort made up of over a hundred different subjects was used. HLA typing included class I and class II loci at four-digit resolution. Among the roughly 400 genotyped donors, roughly 80% belonged to the genetic ancestry cluster associated with self-reported Caucasian donors. A later genetic analysis took genome-wide SNP genotypes for about 65% of the 666 donors and used that subset as a discovery cohort.

On the study overall, not on this receptor specifically: According to a later genetic analysis, donors in an Asian-associated ancestry cluster had fewer N-insertions in productive TCRs than the approximately 670-donor mean. A later genetic analysis associated a missense DCLRE1C variant with V-gene and J-gene trimming of TCR beta chains, and an independent cohort replicated the association. According to a later analysis, most CMV-associated TCR beta chains appeared to be HLA-restricted, and the HLA associations seemed to be driven largely by CMV exposure. Because counts were too low, some 16 rarely observed V segments, including chromosome 9 orphons, were excluded from the earlier analysis of several hundred of the donors. A cluster of highly shared sequence variants was judged likely to represent a technical artifact of the sequencing pipeline. In a later analysis, TCR association rates were found to vary across HLA loci, with the most associated TCRs seen for DRB1 alleles and the fewest for HLA-C alleles. According to a later analysis, parvovirus B19, influenza, CMV and Epstein-Barr virus appeared linked to several top co-occurrence clusters. Correlated functional status among segregating V segments might reflect linkage disequilibrium, but an unknown experimental factor could not be ruled out. The study gave a list of over 150 TCR beta chains associated with cytomegalovirus. In a later analysis, HLA-associated TCR beta chains were found to be more clonally expanded and to have lower generation probabilities than equally common non-associated chains. It was suggested by the authors that the approach could potentially be generalized to other disease states and immunological phenotypes. At a false discovery rate of 0.05, a later analysis linked around 15,000 TCR beta sequences to specific HLA alleles. In an earlier analysis of 450 to 750 of the donors, most TCR beta V segments appeared in productive rearrangements about 90% or about 30% of the time, broadly matching IMGT annotations. The classifier was reported to diagnose cytomegalovirus status with high specificity and sensitivity in both the original cohort and the validation cohort. Because HLA typing was unavailable for some donors at each locus, only the typed subset was used in association tests. For the cohort, immune exposure information was limited to CMV serostatus. In vitro tests confirmed that a few of the cytomegalovirus-associated TCR beta chains recognize cytomegalovirus antigens. Assigning TCR associations to individual alleles was difficult when HLA alleles, especially DR and DQ, strongly co-occurred. Only TCR beta chains were sequenced in this cohort, and the absence of alpha or paired-chain data limited detectable features. Most TCR sequences were seen in very few donors, while some public TCRs were found in many individuals. The 87-base-pair reads could not distinguish some IMGT-functional V segments, including TRBV6-2 and TRBV6-3, so those segments were excluded. A further reported finding was that TCR beta sequences accurately predicted the HLA-A and HLA-B alleles for most subjects in the first cohort. Presence/absence analyses assumed roughly uniform sequencing depth across donors, an assumption that may not hold.

On this clone itself: Its antigen remains unidentified. There are no base qualities to consult, and no much larger clone falls within one base.

V ends up 4 bases short and J 5 bases short, with an unmatched junction base count of 7. CDR1 and CDR2 are drawn from the germline V gene: MDHEN, SYDVKM. The CDR3 runs 15 residues from the cysteine to the phenylalanine. The retained sequence is limited to the CDR3, 45 bases, with the frame set at the first base. The library relied on the immunoSEQ multiplex PCR assay. A mixture of 60 forward primers for TCR Vbeta segments and 13 reverse primers for TCR Jbeta segments was used in the multiplex PCR. Amplification of the CDR3 region of rearranged TCR beta genes was performed with a multiplex PCR assay on genomic DNA. On the Illumina HiSeq System, the amplified TCR beta libraries were sequenced as 87-base-pair reads. The paper's data handling went like this. Across the roughly 670 repertoires, a later analysis counted tens of millions of unique TCR beta chains, approximately 10 million of which were shared by at least two donors. A nearest-neighbor algorithm error-corrected the raw reads and collapsed the reads into unique sequences, merging closely related sequences to remove PCR and sequencing errors. To assign V, D and J gene segments, CDR3 sequences were aligned to IMGT reference sequences. For a sequence to be retained, at least a six-nucleotide match to both a V gene segment and a J gene segment was required. A rearrangement counted as productive if the CDR3 had no stop codons and remained in frame with V and J, and every other rearrangement counted as non-productive. Following IMGT convention, CDR3 was defined as the stretch from the second conserved V-encoded cysteine up to the conserved J-encoded phenylalanine. In an earlier analysis of around 640 of the donors, sequences lacking an unambiguous match to a single V gene segment were excluded. An earlier analysis of roughly 590 of the donors called V segments functional above 56.7% productive rearrangements and segregating when the between-donor standard deviation exceeded 5%. A statistical classification framework was built to diagnose cytomegalovirus status from the catalog of TCR beta chain sequences. A later analysis assigned V and J genes by comparing TCR nucleotide sequences with IMGT/GENE-DB human TR gene sequences. In a later analysis, CDR3 sequences and most-parsimonious VDJ recombination scenarios were assigned using the TCRdist pipeline. A later analysis defined each TCR beta chain by its CDR3 amino acid sequence plus V-gene family, and excluded reads lacking a unique V-gene family. In a later analysis, 450 to 600 highly shared, low-generation-probability nucleotide sequences were removed to address suspected cross-contamination and a sequencing artifact. A later analysis calculated a clonal expansion index for each public chain from normalized within-repertoire ranks of inferred template counts. In a later analysis, generation probabilities were computed with a VDJ recombination model fitted to out-of-frame rearrangements, and the resulting probabilities were checked against IGoR. In a later analysis, hypergeometric tests were used to score TCR-TCR, TCR-HLA and TCR-CMV co-occurrence, with a repertoire-size bias correction applied to TCR pairs. In a later analysis, false discovery rates were estimated by permuting HLA or CMV assignments 20 times. A later analysis grouped co-occurring TCRs with DBSCAN, adding TCRdist sequence similarity when clustering within HLA-allele-positive subsets. Repertoires with fewer than 30,000 or more than 120,000 public chains, plus five repertoires with anomalous nucleotide sharing, were excluded from co-occurrence clustering. Drawn from immuneACCESS, this table holds only the in-frame rearrangements with V and J called that TCRdb kept. Clones are partly lost; checked studies trace under half to an unresolved V gene and leave the rest unexplained. The V and J calls and clone size are taken from that table; D and trimming were inferred from the DNA. The sample table records around 150,000 clones; about 75% of these occur just once. The ten most abundant clones make up over 11% of the sample.

The cohort consisted of hundreds of healthy bone marrow donors. Cohort members were all nominally healthy when sampled, although unrecorded immune exposures were likely present. The donor tested CMV seropositive and was one of the 289 seropositive cohort members. Every donor gave a peripheral blood sample, and the peripheral blood mononuclear cells from that sample were used for TCR beta sequencing. The Qiagen DNeasy Blood Extraction Kit was used to extract genomic DNA from the blood cell samples. What was sequenced was PBMCs. This sequence was found in a man aged 50-59 years in good health and CMV-seropositive. The chain uses TRBV28 and TRBJ2-3, with 9 bases aligning to TRBD1. Here the CDR3 is given as CASSYGTGRQDTQYF. The DNA is TGTGCCAGCAGTTACGGGACAGGGAGGCAAGATACGCAGTATTTT.